A single sample gave rise to the 13 T cell receptor beta chains below, sequenced in a study of blood T cell repertoires in COVID-19. The table came from immunoSEQ multiplex PCR; TCRdb's copy has only in-frame clones and leaves some out. The data show 340,000 or so clones, with around 87% seen just once and 1% held by the top ten. The sample taken for sequencing was peripheral blood. These receptors were collected from a man aged 50-59 years with active or convalescent COVID-19.

This chain connects TRBV30 to TRBJ1-6; a weak D match, TRBD1 (5 bases). There are 13 residues in the CDR3. V lost 4 bases to trimming and J lost 4 bases, with 8 bases between them. Germline-derived CDR1 and CDR2 are GTSNPN and SVGIG (reference sequence). The CDR3 bases are TGTGCCTGGATGGGGGGGTATAATTCACCCCTCCACTTT. Translation: CAWMGGYNSPLHF. The entire variable domain, with the rest obtained from reference TRBV30 and TRBJ1-6, is as follows: SQTIHQWPATLVQPVGSPLSLECTVEGTSNPNLYWYRQAAGRGLQLLFYSVGIGQISSEVPQNLSASRPQDRQFILSSKKLLLSDSGFYLCAWMGGYNSPLHFGNGTRLTVT.

On this clone itself: Other DNA sequences within the sample encode an identical CDR3. This chain joins TRBV28 and TRBJ1-2, with D possibly TRBD1 on 6 matching bases. Trimming stripped 2 bases from V and 5 bases from J, with 6 bases between. Germline V gene sequence: CDR1 MDHEN, CDR2 SYDVKM. The CDR3 is made up of 12 amino acids. This CDR3 reads CASSLQGYGYTF. CDR3 in DNA: TGTGCCAGCAGTTTACAGGGGTATGGCTACACCTTC.

The rearrangement joins TRBV28 to TRBJ1-4, with a weak D call TRBD1 (6 bases). The CDR3 sequence is 14 residues long. Germline CDR1 and CDR2: MDHEN and SYDVKM. V dropped 3 bases and J dropped 5 bases, with 10 bases sitting between them. DNA for the CDR3: TGTGCCAGCAGTTTGGGGGGGCAGAATGAAAAACTGTTTTTT. Translated: CASSLGGQNEKLFF. The whole variable domain, remainder taken from reference TRBV28 and TRBJ1-4, is DVKVTQSSRYLVKRTGEKVFLECVQDMDHENMFWYRQDPGLGLRLIYFSYDVKMKEKGDIPEGYSVSREKKERFSLILESASTNQTSMYLCASSLGGQNEKLFFGSGTQLSVL.

This clone came up a few times. The gene calls are TRBV24-1 and TRBJ1-5, with D unresolved. The CDR3 has 13 amino acids. Germline loops: CDR1 KGHDR, CDR2 SFDVKD. V lost 5 bases, J lost 3 bases, and 7 bases lay in between. In DNA, the CDR3 is TGTGCCACCAGTGGGGCCCTCAATCAGCCCCAGCATTTT. It encodes CATSGALNQPQHF.

The chain joins TRBV7-2 to TRBJ2-1; D unclear. From germline, CDR1 is SGHTA and CDR2 FQGNSA. The CDR3 runs 13 residues. Trimming removed 1 base at V and 5 bases at J, with 6 bases between. The CDR3 loop reads CASSLVFDNEQFF. The CDR3 DNA sequence: TGTGCCAGCAGCTTAGTATTCGACAATGAGCAGTTCTTC.

This clone was seen only once. The chain joins TRBV10-3 to TRBJ2-7; no clear D. This CDR3 is 11 amino acids long. The germline V gene has CDR1 ENHRY and CDR2 SYGVKD. Trimming took 6 bases from V and 5 from J, leaving 8 bases between them. This CDR3 reads CAIRSIDEQYF. CDR3 nucleotide sequence: TGTGCCATCAGATCTATCGACGAGCAGTACTTC.

The chain is built from TRBV5-4 and TRBJ2-1, with a possible D match to TRBD1 (6 bases). This CDR3 comprises 12 residues. Germline assignment: CDR1 SGHNT and CDR2 YYREEE (reference sequence). Trimming cost V 3 bases and J 15 bases, with 16 bases left between them. The CDR3 spells CASSSGTGRGFF. The DNA of the CDR3 is TGTGCCAGCAGCTCGGGCACAGGGCGAGGGTTCTTC.

The V call is TRBV28, the J call TRBJ1-5; the match to TRBD1 covers 10 bases. Germline CDR1 reads MDHEN; CDR2 reads SYDVKM. V gave up 5 bases and J gave up 11 bases; unmatched junction bases: 9. The CDR3 extends over 14 amino acids. The chain's CDR3 is CASSGGQGGETQHF. The CDR3 DNA reads as TGTGCCAGCAGTGGCGGACAGGGGGGGGAGACCCAGCATTTT.

The chain joins TRBV7-2 to TRBJ2-1; D is unresolved. V lost 3 bases, J lost 6 bases, and 6 bases lay in between. The germline V gene encodes CDR1 SGHTA and CDR2 FQGNSA. The CDR3 runs 12 residues. The CDR3 nucleotides are TGTGCCAGCAGCTTTACACGCAATGAGCAGTTCTTC. Protein sequence: CASSFTRNEQFF.

This clone turned up a few times. The V and J genes are TRBV19 and TRBJ1-1; TRBD1 might be the D (6 bases). V lost 5 bases, J lost 4 bases, and 14 bases lay in between. Germline V gene sequence: CDR1 LNHDA, CDR2 SQIVND (reference sequence). The CDR3 length is 14 residues. The CDR3 bases are TGTGCCAGTAGTTTTCGGGGGGCGCGCACTGAAGCTTTCTTT. Translation gives CASSFRGARTEAFF.

This chain joins TRBV5-1 and TRBJ2-2, with 8 bases lining up with TRBD1. In germline, CDR1 is SGHRS, CDR2 YFSETQ. The CDR3 loop spans 16 amino acids. Trimming took 1 base from V and 1 from J; bases not matched to a gene: 3. The CDR3 here is CASSLRQGMNTGELFF. CDR3 coding DNA: TGCGCCAGCAGCTTGAGACAGGGGATGAACACCGGGGAGCTGTTTTTT.

This CDR3 reads CASSVRPSGGEQGYTF. Written as DNA, the CDR3 is TGTGCCAGCAGCGTAAGGCCCTCAGGGGGCGAACAGGGCTACACCTTC. This sequence joins TRBV9 and TRBJ1-2; 8 bases match TRBD1. CDR1 is SGDLS and CDR2 is YYNGEE in the germline V gene. The CDR3 covers 16 residues. With 1 base clipped from V and 8 bases from J, the junction kept 13 bases outside the gene matches.

The chain is built from TRBV19 and TRBJ1-2; D unclear. Trimming took off 4 bases at V and 4 bases at J, with 16 bases between the two ends. The CDR3 is made up of 15 amino acids. Germline lookup yields CDR1 LNHDA and CDR2 SQIVND (reference sequence). CDR3 DNA sequence: TGTGCCAGTAGTAGAAGCGGGCCAGCAACCTATGGCTACACCTTC. Its translation: CASSRSGPATYGYTF.